This T cell receptor (beta chain) was observed in a study of preoperative IRX-2 immunotherapy in early breast cancer (dated by TCRdb to between 2017 and 2020). In the case of this clone: This clone's antigen is unknown. No base-level quality is on record; no much larger clone is a single base apart.

Reading the label with the study, this specimen's treatment or condition is: preoperative locoregional IRX-2 cytokine immunotherapy. The samples were obtained from a phase Ib study that tested preoperative, locoregional IRX-2 cytokine immunotherapy meant to prime immune responses. Donors were patients with early-stage breast cancer who received IRX-2 before surgery. The library was built by means of the immunoSEQ multiplex PCR assay. Here the immuneACCESS table is served through TCRdb, limited to in-frame sequences with V and J called. Missing clones are a known gap in these copies; in checked studies unresolved V genes cover under half, and the rest lacks a known reason. The sample records roughly 99,000 clones, approximately 90% of which are singletons. The ten largest clonotypes hold roughly 2% of the sample. This receptor was taken from a human donor with breast cancer. This material consisted of tumor tissue, taken after IRX-2 immunotherapy.

The nucleotides are TGTGCCAGCAGTTACTCAAGCCGAAACACTGAAGCTTTCTTT. Translated, this is CASSYSSRNTEAFF. The V and J genes are TRBV6-7 and TRBJ1-1; the D gene identity is not certain. TRBV6-7 is designated an ORF whose function remains uncertain. Spanning cysteine to phenylalanine, the CDR3 consists of 14 amino acids. The only DNA kept is the CDR3, 42 bases in frame from the first base. V lost 0 bases and J lost 2 bases; the stretch between them is 7 bases long.